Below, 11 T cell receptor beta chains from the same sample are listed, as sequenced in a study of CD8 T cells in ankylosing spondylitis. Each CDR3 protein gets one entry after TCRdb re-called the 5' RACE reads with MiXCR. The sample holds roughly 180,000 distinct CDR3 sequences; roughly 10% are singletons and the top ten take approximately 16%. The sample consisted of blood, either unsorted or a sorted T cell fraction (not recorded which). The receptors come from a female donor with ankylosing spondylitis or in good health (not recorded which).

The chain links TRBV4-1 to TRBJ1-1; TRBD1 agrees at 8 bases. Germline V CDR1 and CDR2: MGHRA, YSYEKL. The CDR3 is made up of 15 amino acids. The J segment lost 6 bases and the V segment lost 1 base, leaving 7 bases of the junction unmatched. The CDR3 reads CASSQGLEQGAEAFF. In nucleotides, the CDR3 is TGCGCCAGCAGCCAAGGGCTAGAACAGGGGGCTGAAGCTTTCTTT.

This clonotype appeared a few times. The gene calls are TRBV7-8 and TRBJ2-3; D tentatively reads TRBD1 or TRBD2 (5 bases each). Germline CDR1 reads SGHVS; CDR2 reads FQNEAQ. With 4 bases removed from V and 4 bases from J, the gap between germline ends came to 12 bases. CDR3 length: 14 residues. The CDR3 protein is CASSSLGVSDTQYF. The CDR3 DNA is TGTGCCAGCAGCTCCTTGGGGGTTTCAGATACGCAGTATTTT. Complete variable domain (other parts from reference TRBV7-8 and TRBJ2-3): GAGVSQSPRYKVAKRGQDVALRCDPISGHVSLFWYQQALGQGPEFLTYFQNEAQLDKSGLPSDRFFAERPEGSVSTLKIQRTQQEDSAVYLCASSSLGVSDTQYFGPGTRLTVL.

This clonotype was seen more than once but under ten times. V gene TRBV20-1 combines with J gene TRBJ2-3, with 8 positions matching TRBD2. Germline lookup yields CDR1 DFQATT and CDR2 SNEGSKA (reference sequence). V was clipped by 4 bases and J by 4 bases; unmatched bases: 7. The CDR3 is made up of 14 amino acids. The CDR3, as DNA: TGCAGTGCTAATCTGGGACTAGATGCAGATACGCAGTATTTT. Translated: CSANLGLDADTQYF.

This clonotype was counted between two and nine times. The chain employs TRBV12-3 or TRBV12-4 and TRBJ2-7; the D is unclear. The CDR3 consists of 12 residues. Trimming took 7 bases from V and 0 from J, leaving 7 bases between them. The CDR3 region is CASKRASYEQYF. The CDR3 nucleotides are TGTGCCAGCAAACGGGCCTCCTACGAGCAGTACTTC.

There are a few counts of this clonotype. CDR3 in amino acids: CASSSVFAPGGRPSYNEQFF. DNA of the CDR3: TGTGCCAGCAGTTCCGTCTTTGCCCCTGGCGGGAGGCCCTCCTACAATGAGCAGTTCTTC. This sequence joins TRBV12-3 or TRBV12-4 and TRBJ2-1, with 8 nucleotides matching TRBD2. CDR3 size: 20 residues. The J segment lost 0 bases and the V segment lost 4 bases, leaving 17 bases of the junction unmatched.

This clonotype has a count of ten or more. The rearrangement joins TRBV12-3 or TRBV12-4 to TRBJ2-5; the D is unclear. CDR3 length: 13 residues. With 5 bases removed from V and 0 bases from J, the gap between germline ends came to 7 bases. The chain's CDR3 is CASSTANQETQYF. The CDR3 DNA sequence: TGTGCCAGCAGTACAGCTAACCAAGAGACCCAGTACTTC.

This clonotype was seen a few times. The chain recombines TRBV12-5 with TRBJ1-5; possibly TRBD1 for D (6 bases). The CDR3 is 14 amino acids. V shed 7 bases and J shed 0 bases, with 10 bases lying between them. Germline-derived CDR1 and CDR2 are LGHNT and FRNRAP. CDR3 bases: TGTGCTAGTGAAGGGGGGCATAGCAATCAGCCCCAGCATTTT. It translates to CASEGGHSNQPQHF.

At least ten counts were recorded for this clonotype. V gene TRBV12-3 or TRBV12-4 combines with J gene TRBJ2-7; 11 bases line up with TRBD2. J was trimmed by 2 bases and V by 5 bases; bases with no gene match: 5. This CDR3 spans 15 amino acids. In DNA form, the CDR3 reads TGTGCCAGCAGTCTGACTAGCGGGGCAACCTACGAGCAGTACTTC. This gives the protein CASSLTSGATYEQYF.

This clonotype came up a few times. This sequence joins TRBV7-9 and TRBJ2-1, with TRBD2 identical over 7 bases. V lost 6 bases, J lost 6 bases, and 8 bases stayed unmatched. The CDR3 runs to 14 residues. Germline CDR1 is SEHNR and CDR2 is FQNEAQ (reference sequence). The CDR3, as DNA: TGTGCCAGCAGTCCCAAAGCGGGGCCCAATGAGCAGTTCTTC. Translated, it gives CASSPKAGPNEQFF. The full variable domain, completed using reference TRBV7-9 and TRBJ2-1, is DTGVSQNPRHKITKRGQNVTFRCDPISEHNRLYWYRQTLGQGPEFLTYFQNEAQLEKSRLLSDRFSAERPKGSFSTLEIQRTEQGDSAMYLCASSPKAGPNEQFFGPGTRLTVL.

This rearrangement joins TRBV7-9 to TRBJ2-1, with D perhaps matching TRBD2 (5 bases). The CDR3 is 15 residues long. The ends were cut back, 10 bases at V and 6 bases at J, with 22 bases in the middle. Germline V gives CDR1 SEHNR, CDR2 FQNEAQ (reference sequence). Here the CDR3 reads CAIPGTRPLFNEQFF. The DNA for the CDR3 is TGTGCCATCCCGGGAACCCGACCTCTTTTCAATGAGCAGTTCTTC. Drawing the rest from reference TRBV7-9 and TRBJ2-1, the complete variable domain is DTGVSQNPRHKITKRGQNVTFRCDPISEHNRLYWYRQTLGQGPEFLTYFQNEAQLEKSRLLSDRFSAERPKGSFSTLEIQRTEQGDSAMYLCAIPGTRPLFNEQFFGPGTRLTVL.

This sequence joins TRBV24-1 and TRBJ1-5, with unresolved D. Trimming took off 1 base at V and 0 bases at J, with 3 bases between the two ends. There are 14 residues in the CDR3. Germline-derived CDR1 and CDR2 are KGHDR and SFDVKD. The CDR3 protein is CATSDLSSNQPQHF. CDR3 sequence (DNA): TGTGCCACCAGTGATTTAAGTAGCAATCAGCCCCAGCATTTT.